This TCR beta chain was obtained from a study of CD8+CD57+ T cells in acquired aplastic anemia. Overall study context: Quantities of DNA derived from sorted CD4+ and CD8+ cells averaged around 3 ug. Average CD4+ read depth in healthy donors was about 9.8 million reads. General observations from the study: The study found no significant CD8+ Simpson's diversity difference between patients and controls.

Germline V gives CDR1 SEHNR, CDR2 FQNEAQ (reference sequence). The CDR3 is 15 residues long. Turning to this clonotype: The antigen remains undetermined. A read error may account for a junction end that differs from germline.

Genomic DNA provided the template from which TCR beta VDJ and CDR3 profiles were obtained. TCRdb called the reads again in MiXCR, with one record for every CDR3 protein. The repertoire holds about 220,000 distinct CDR3 sequences, with about 37% as singletons. This sequence originates from a human donor in good health, serving as a control. The material sequenced was sorted CD4+, CD8+, or CD8+CD57+ T cells (not recorded which) from PBMCs. The chain employs TRBV7-9 and TRBJ1-1; 9 positions agree with TRBD1. CDR3 sequence reads: CVSSPADRGVTEAFF. The CDR3, as DNA: TGTGTCAGCAGCCCAGCGGACAGGGGTGTAACTGAAGCTTTCTTT.